These 16 T cell receptor beta chains came from one sample sequenced in a study of early T cells in non-severe SARS-CoV-2 infection. A single record per CDR3 protein comes from TCRdb applying MiXCR to the 5' RACE reads. Seen here are tens of thousands of distinct CDR3 sequences, approximately 13% observed once, and the top ten hold 4% to 6%. The sample comprised whole blood. Source of these receptors: an adult who was a healthcare worker with PCR-confirmed SARS-CoV-2 infection or an uninfected control (not recorded which).

This clonotype was found many times. V gene TRBV12-3 or TRBV12-4 combines with J gene TRBJ2-3, with D perhaps matching TRBD1 or TRBD2 (6 bases each). CDR3 length equals 14 residues. V was clipped by 3 bases and J by 6 bases, with 13 bases between them. CDR3 sequence reads: CASSLLGGKDTQYF. The CDR3 DNA is TGTGCCAGCAGTTTGCTGGGGGGCAAGGATACGCAGTATTTT.

This clonotype was seen a single time. This chain's CDR3 is CASSVTGTGGHEQFF. In DNA form, the CDR3 reads TGTGCCAGCAGCGTGACCGGGACAGGGGGACATGAGCAGTTCTTC. This chain connects TRBV9 to TRBJ2-1, with TRBD1 matching 11 bases. This CDR3 is built from 15 residues. After removal of 2 bases from V and 8 bases from J, the junction contained 6 bases not matched to a gene. Germline V gene lookup returns CDR1 SGDLS and CDR2 YYNGEE. The variable domain in full, with the rest retrieved from reference TRBV9 and TRBJ2-1, is DSGVTQTPKHLITATGQRVTLRCSPRSGDLSVYWYQQSLDQGLQFLIQYYNGEERAKGNILERFSAQQFPDLHSELNLSSLELGDSALYFCASSVTGTGGHEQFFGPGTRLTVL.

This clonotype has ten or more counts. This chain connects TRBV29-1 to TRBJ2-7; the D is unclear. CDR1 is SQVTM, CDR2 ANQGSEA, per germline. Trimming cost V 2 bases and J 3 bases, with 8 bases left between them. The CDR3 length is 12 residues. For the CDR3, the DNA is TGCAGCGTTGAAACCCCGATCTACGAGCAGTACTTC. The encoded protein is CSVETPIYEQYF.

V gene TRBV10-3 combines with J gene TRBJ1-3, with D unclear. Germline V CDR1 and CDR2: ENHRY, SYGVKD. V was cut by 3 bases and J by 0 bases, with 9 bases left in between. CDR3 length: 15 amino acids. The CDR3 sequence is CAISEQRSSGNTIYF. The CDR3 DNA is TGTGCCATCAGTGAACAGAGGAGCTCTGGAAACACCATATATTTT.

This clonotype was counted ten times or more. The V call is TRBV6-2 or TRBV6-3, the J call TRBJ2-7; 7 nucleotides line up with TRBD1. CDR3 length equals 14 residues. Germline loops: CDR1 MNHEY, CDR2 SVGEGT. V was pared by 5 bases and J by 2 bases, with 6 bases of the junction left unmatched. CDR3 residues: CASSNRQGTYEQYF. The CDR3 DNA follows: TGTGCCAGCAGTAACCGACAGGGAACCTACGAGCAGTACTTC.

The sample holds many counts of this clonotype. V and J are TRBV5-4 and TRBJ2-1; D uncertain. V lost 1 base and J lost 5, with 1 base in between. The CDR3 is 11 amino acids. Germline V gives CDR1 SGHNT, CDR2 YYREEE (reference sequence). CDR3 coding DNA: TGTGCCAGCAGCTTGAACAATGAGCAGTTCTTC. Protein: CASSLNNEQFF.

This clonotype came up a few times. The chain has TRBV27 and TRBJ2-1; tentatively, D is TRBD1 (5 bases). Germline V CDR1 and CDR2: MNHEY, SMNVEV (reference sequence). The CDR3 is 14 residues long. V lost 3 bases and J lost 4, with 10 bases in between. The DNA for the CDR3 is TGTGCCAGCAGTTTCGACAGCTCGTACAATGAGCAGTTCTTC. This sequence encodes CASSFDSSYNEQFF.

This clonotype was picked up a small number of times. The V and J genes are TRBV30 and TRBJ1-3; D unclear. Germline V gene sequence: CDR1 GTSNPN, CDR2 SVGIG (reference sequence). The CDR3 is 14 residues long. The V gene lost 0 bases and the J gene lost 5 bases, with 11 bases spanning the gap. The CDR3 DNA reads as TGTGCCTGGAGTGTACCGTGGCCCAGAAACACCATATATTTT. Translated, it gives CAWSVPWPRNTIYF.

The CDR3 reads CASSEGLGVYSNQPQHF. CDR3 DNA sequence: TGTGCCAGCAGTGAAGGACTGGGCGTCTATAGCAATCAGCCCCAGCATTTT. The chain recombines TRBV6-1 with TRBJ1-5; D remains unclear. V lost 1 base to trimming and J lost 0 bases, with 13 bases between them. Germline V CDR1 and CDR2: MNHNS, SASEGT. This CDR3 is 17 amino acids long.

This clonotype appeared many times. The chain combines TRBV20-1 with TRBJ2-1; D unresolved. Trimming pared 4 bases from V and 0 bases from J, leaving 10 bases between. Germline CDR1 reads DFQATT; CDR2 reads SNEGSKA (reference sequence). There are 14 residues in the CDR3. CDR3 residues: CSANVAPSYNEQFF. DNA for the CDR3: TGCAGTGCTAATGTGGCACCCTCCTACAATGAGCAGTTCTTC.

J is TRBJ2-4 and V is TRBV9; 13 positions agree with TRBD2. J gave up 6 bases and V 0 bases, and 9 bases lay outside the gene matches. CDR3 length: 18 residues. Germline CDR1 and CDR2: SGDLS and YYNGEE. The CDR3 region has the DNA TGTGCCAGCAGCGTAGGAGGGACTAGCGGGGCTACGGGAAACATTCAGTACTTC. Translated: CASSVGGTSGATGNIQYF.

This clonotype appeared a few times. The chain couples TRBV29-1 to TRBJ2-1; 12 bases align to TRBD2. J gave up 16 bases and V 6 bases, and 13 bases lay outside the gene matches. Germline assignment: CDR1 SQVTM and CDR2 ANQGSEA. The CDR3 spans 13 residues. In nucleotides, the CDR3 is TGCAGCGTGGACCCGGGACTAGCGGGTACCCCCTTCTTC. Its protein is CSVDPGLAGTPFF.

The J gene is TRBJ2-7, the V gene TRBV20-1; 8 positions match TRBD1. J gave up 1 base and V 3 bases, and 11 bases lay outside the gene matches. The CDR3 sequence is 16 residues long. Germline-derived CDR1 and CDR2 are DFQATT and SNEGSKA (reference sequence). CDR3 coding DNA: TGCAGTGCTAGGGGACCGTGGACAGGGAATTCCTACGAGCAGTACTTC. It encodes CSARGPWTGNSYEQYF.

The chain has TRBV30 and TRBJ2-3; 10 nucleotides agree with TRBD2. The V and J ends lost 4 bases and 1 base, in that order; junction bases with no gene match: 8. This CDR3 is 16 amino acids long. Germline V lookup: CDR1 GTSNPN, CDR2 SVGIG (reference sequence). The CDR3 region has the DNA TGTGCCTGGATAAAAGCTAGCGGGGGTCGCACAGATACGCAGTATTTT. This encodes CAWIKASGGRTDTQYF. The whole variable domain, remainder taken from reference TRBV30 and TRBJ2-3, is SQTIHQWPATLVQPVGSPLSLECTVEGTSNPNLYWYRQAAGRGLQLLFYSVGIGQISSEVPQNLSASRPQDRQFILSSKKLLLSDSGFYLCAWIKASGGRTDTQYFGPGTRLTVL.

The chain is built from TRBV7-8 and TRBJ2-4; possibly TRBD1 or TRBD2 for D (5 bases each). Trimming left V 5 bases short and J 6 bases short, with 11 bases between. The CDR3 is 13 amino acids. CDR1 is SGHVS and CDR2 is FQNEAQ in the germline V gene. CDR3 bases: TGTGCCAGCAGCCGAGGGACGGGAAACATTCAGTACTTC. This gives the protein CASSRGTGNIQYF.

V gene TRBV5-1 combines with J gene TRBJ2-7, with D unclear. The CDR3 is 16 residues long. Trimming stripped 0 bases from V and 3 bases from J, with 16 bases between. CDR1 SGHRS and CDR2 YFSETQ come from the germline V gene. CDR3 residues: CASSLGTGSIVYEQYF. CDR3 coding DNA: TGCGCCAGCAGCTTGGGGACGGGCTCCATCGTCTACGAGCAGTACTTC.